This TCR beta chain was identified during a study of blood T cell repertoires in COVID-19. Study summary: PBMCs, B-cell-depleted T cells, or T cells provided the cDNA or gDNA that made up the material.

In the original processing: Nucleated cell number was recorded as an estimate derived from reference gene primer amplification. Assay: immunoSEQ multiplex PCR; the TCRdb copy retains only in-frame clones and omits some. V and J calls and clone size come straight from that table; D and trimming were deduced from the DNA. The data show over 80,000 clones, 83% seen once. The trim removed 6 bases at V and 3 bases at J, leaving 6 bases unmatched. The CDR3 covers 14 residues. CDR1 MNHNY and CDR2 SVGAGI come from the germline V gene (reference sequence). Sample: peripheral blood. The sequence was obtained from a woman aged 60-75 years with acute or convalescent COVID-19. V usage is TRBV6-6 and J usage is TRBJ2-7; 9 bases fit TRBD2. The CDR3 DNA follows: TGTGCCAGCAGGGGGAGCGGGGGGTTCTACGAGCAGTACTTC. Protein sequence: CASRGSGGFYEQYF.